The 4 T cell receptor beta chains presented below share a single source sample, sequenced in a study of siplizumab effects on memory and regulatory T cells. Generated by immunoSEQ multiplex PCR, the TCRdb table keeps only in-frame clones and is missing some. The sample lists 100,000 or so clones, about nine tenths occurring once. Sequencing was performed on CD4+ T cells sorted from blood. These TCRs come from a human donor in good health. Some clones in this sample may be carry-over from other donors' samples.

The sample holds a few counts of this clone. The CDR3: CASSEFGWTSRETQYF. In DNA form, the CDR3 reads TGTGCCAGCAGTGAATTTGGGTGGACTAGTCGCGAGACCCAGTACTTC. The chain is built from TRBV25-1 and TRBJ2-5; 7 bases align to TRBD2. J was trimmed by 5 bases and V by 1 base; bases with no gene match: 10. Germline-derived CDR1 and CDR2 are MGHDK and SYGVNS. The CDR3 spans 16 residues.

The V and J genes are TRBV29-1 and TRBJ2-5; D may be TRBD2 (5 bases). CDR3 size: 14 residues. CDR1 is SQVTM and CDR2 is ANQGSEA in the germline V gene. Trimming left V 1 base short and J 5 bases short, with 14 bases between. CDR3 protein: CSVEGSGGEETQYF. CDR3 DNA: TGCAGCGTTGAAGGGTCTGGAGGAGAGGAGACCCAGTACTTC.

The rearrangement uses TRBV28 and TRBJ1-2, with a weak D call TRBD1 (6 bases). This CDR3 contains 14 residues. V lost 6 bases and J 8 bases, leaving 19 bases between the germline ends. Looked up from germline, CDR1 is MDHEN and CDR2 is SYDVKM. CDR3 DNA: TGTGCCAGCAGACCCGGATCAGGGGCGGGGGGCTACACCTTC. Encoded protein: CASRPGSGAGGYTF.

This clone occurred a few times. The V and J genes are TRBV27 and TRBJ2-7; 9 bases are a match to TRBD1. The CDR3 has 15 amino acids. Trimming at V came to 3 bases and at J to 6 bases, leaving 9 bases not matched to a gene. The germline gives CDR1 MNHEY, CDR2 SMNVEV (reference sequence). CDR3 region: CASSFRGTGSGEQYF. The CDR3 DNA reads TGTGCCAGCAGTTTCCGGGGGACAGGGTCCGGCGAGCAGTACTTC.